This T cell receptor (beta chain) was sequenced during a study of OX40 agonist ivuxolimab in advanced cancers. Study-wide points: At doses 0.1 to 3.0 mg/kg, CD4+ and CD8+ clones expanded. Patients who responded partially at 0.1-3.0 mg/kg showed clonal expansion ranking among the lowest. Specificity for antigen went undetermined in the expanded peripheral T cells.

V lost 4 bases and J lost 1, with 9 bases in between. Per germline, CDR1 LGHNA and CDR2 YSLEER. The CDR3 is made up of 14 amino acids. In the case of this clone: The antigen is not known.

Clones were read by immunoSEQ multiplex PCR, and TCRdb kept only the in-frame ones, dropping some. The data hold more than 65,000 clones, with 85% to 90% observed a single time. The clonotype was recovered from an adult with an advanced solid tumor such as melanoma, head and neck, liver or kidney cancer. Sequenced here: CD4+ or CD8+ T cells sorted from blood, sampled in a trial of the OX40 agonist ivuxolimab. V is TRBV4-3 and J is TRBJ2-3, with D unclear. The CDR3 DNA reads as TGCGCCAGCAGCCGCGCCCCGGGCACAGATACGCAGTATTTT. Its protein product is CASSRAPGTDTQYF.